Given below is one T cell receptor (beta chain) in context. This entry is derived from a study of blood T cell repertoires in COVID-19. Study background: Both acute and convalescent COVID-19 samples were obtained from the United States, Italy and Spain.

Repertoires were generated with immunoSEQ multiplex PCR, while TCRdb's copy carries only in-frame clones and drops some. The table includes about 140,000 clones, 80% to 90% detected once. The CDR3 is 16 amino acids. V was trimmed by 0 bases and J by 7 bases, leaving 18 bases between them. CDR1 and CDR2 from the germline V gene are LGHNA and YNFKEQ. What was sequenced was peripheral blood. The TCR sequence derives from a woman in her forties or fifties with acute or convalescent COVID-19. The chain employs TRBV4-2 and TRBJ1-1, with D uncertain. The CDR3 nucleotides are TGTGCCAGCAGCCAAGATTTAGTCCACCCGAGAAATGAAGCTTTCTTT. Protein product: CASSQDLVHPRNEAFF.